This T cell receptor beta chain was sequenced in a study of monozygotic twins with cystic fibrosis. Germline assignment: CDR1 SGHDN and CDR2 FVKESK. CDR3 length: 14 amino acids. J lost 6 bases, V lost 4 bases, and 7 bases had no gene match. Some clones are missing from TCRdb's copy, which holds only in-frame ones; the method was immunoSEQ multiplex PCR. The sample shows 30,000 or so clones, 66% of them seen only once. What was sequenced was blood. The rearrangement links TRBV14 to TRBJ2-7, with 9 bases fitting TRBD1. The clonotype was recovered from a girl aged 5-17 years with cystic fibrosis. The CDR3 here is CASSLWDRDVEQYF. CDR3 bases: TGTGCCAGCAGCCTTTGGGACAGGGACGTCGAGCAGTACTTC.